These 14 T cell receptor beta chains originate from one sample sequenced in a study of blood T cell repertoires in COVID-19. TCRdb's table, derived via immunoSEQ multiplex PCR, lists solely in-frame clones and lacks some. The repertoire holds 310,000 or so clones, approximately 83% seen once, with around 2.1% in the top ten. The specimen was peripheral blood. These receptors were taken from a woman aged 25 to 39 who had recovered from COVID-19.

This sequence joins TRBV25-1 and TRBJ1-1; D is unresolved. Trimming took off 6 bases at V and 10 bases at J, with 12 bases between the two ends. Germline V gene data show CDR1 as MGHDK and CDR2 as SYGVNS. The CDR3 has 11 amino acids. CDR3 protein: CASRTIRGAFF. In DNA form, the CDR3 reads TGTGCCAGCAGAACGATCCGGGGAGCTTTCTTT.

This clone was seen a single time. J is TRBJ1-2 and V is TRBV6-2 or TRBV6-3, with D possibly matching TRBD1 (6 bases). The CDR3 extends over 15 amino acids. CDR1 is MNHEY and CDR2 is SVGEGT in the germline V gene. V lost 6 bases, J lost 5 bases, and 19 bases lay in between. The CDR3, as DNA: TGTGCCAGCAGCCAAACCACCACAGGGTTATATGGCTACACCTTC. Encoded protein: CASSQTTTGLYGYTF.

The V gene is TRBV4-1, the J gene TRBJ2-1; TRBD2 agrees at 10 bases. The CDR3 totals 16 residues. The V gene end was trimmed by 1 base and the J gene end by 9 bases; junction bases not matched to a gene: 9. Germline V gene lookup returns CDR1 MGHRA and CDR2 YSYEKL. CDR3 amino acids: CASSQGTSGGAGEQFF. The CDR3 region has the DNA TGCGCCAGCAGCCAAGGCACGAGCGGGGGGGCGGGTGAGCAGTTCTTC.

The chain recombines TRBV10-2 with TRBJ2-1; D perhaps matches TRBD1 (5 bases). Germline V gene lookup returns CDR1 WSHSY and CDR2 SAAADI. The V gene lost 2 bases and the J gene lost 2 bases, with 10 bases spanning the gap. The CDR3 sequence is 15 residues long. The CDR3 region is CASSENRGTYNEQFF. DNA for the CDR3: TGCGCCAGCAGTGAGAATAGGGGCACCTACAATGAGCAGTTCTTC.

This clone was observed a few times. The chain uses TRBV7-2 and TRBJ2-7; possible D gene TRBD2, 6 bases. The V gene lost 6 bases and the J gene lost 7 bases, with 10 bases spanning the gap. The CDR3 contains 11 residues. From germline, CDR1 is SGHTA and CDR2 FQGNSA. The DNA for the CDR3 is TGTGCCAGCAGTTCCGCGGGGGAGCAGTACTTC. Translation: CASSSAGEQYF.

This chain uses TRBV28 with TRBJ2-7, with 8 bases lining up with TRBD2. The CDR3 contains 14 residues. V dropped 5 bases and J dropped 3; count of bases not matched to a gene: 6. Germline CDR1 MDHEN, CDR2 SYDVKM. The CDR3 DNA is TGTGCCAGCAGTAAAGCGGGAGATAACTACGAGCAGTACTTC. Protein product: CASSKAGDNYEQYF.

This clone turned up a few times. Here the CDR3 reads CASSRVGTDTQYF. DNA for the CDR3: TGTGCCAGCAGCAGGGTAGGCACAGATACGCAGTATTTT. V and J are TRBV6-5 and TRBJ2-3, with a weak D call TRBD1 (5 bases). This CDR3 is built from 13 residues. Trimming stripped 6 bases from V and 1 base from J, with 8 bases between. Germline-derived CDR1 and CDR2 are MNHEY and SVGAGI.

V usage is TRBV7-9 and J usage is TRBJ2-7; D ambiguous. This CDR3 is 15 amino acids long. Germline V gives CDR1 SEHNR, CDR2 FQNEAQ (reference sequence). Trimming took off 5 bases at V and 2 bases at J, with 16 bases between the two ends. CDR3: CASSPAPVTTYEQYF. The DNA of the CDR3 is TGTGCCAGCAGCCCCGCTCCTGTAACTACCTACGAGCAGTACTTC.

The chain couples TRBV6-2 or TRBV6-3 to TRBJ1-4, with a weak D call TRBD1 (6 bases). Looked up from germline, CDR1 is MNHEY and CDR2 is SVGEGT. CDR3 size: 14 residues. The V gene lost 5 bases and the J gene lost 3 bases, with 10 bases spanning the gap. CDR3 amino acids: CASSPTGPNEKLFF. CDR3 sequence (DNA): TGTGCCAGCAGTCCAACAGGGCCTAATGAAAAACTGTTTTTT.

This chain connects TRBV10-3 to TRBJ2-5; D is ambiguous. The CDR3 sequence is 13 residues long. V was trimmed by 2 bases and J by 4 bases, leaving 8 bases between them. Germline-derived CDR1 and CDR2 are ENHRY and SYGVKD. The CDR3, as DNA: TGTGCCATCAGTGAGCCGACGGGAGAGACCCAGTACTTC. Translated, it gives CAISEPTGETQYF.

V gene TRBV30 combines with J gene TRBJ2-1, with D possibly matching TRBD1 (7 bases). V was pared by 6 bases and J by 15 bases, with 24 bases between. The CDR3 runs to 13 residues. Germline-derived CDR1 and CDR2 are GTSNPN and SVGIG (reference sequence). The CDR3 sequence: CACEPPGTAGGFF. The CDR3 DNA sequence: TGTGCCTGCGAACCCCCCGGGACAGCCGGGGGGTTCTTC.

V gene TRBV15 combines with J gene TRBJ2-7, with 9 bases matching TRBD1. Trimming removed 3 bases from V and 8 bases from J; junction bases left unmatched: 8. The CDR3 runs 14 residues. Germline loops: CDR1 LNHNV, CDR2 YYDKDF (reference sequence). The DNA of the CDR3 is TGTGCCACCAGCAGGAGCCGGGACAGGGACCAGCAGTACTTC. It codes for CATSRSRDRDQQYF.

This clone was seen only once. The V call is TRBV5-1, the J call TRBJ2-7, with D maybe TRBD1 (5 bases). The CDR3 extends over 14 amino acids. The germline gives CDR1 SGHRS, CDR2 YFSETQ. V shed 0 bases and J shed 6 bases, with 13 bases lying between them. In DNA, the CDR3 is TGCGCCAGCAGCTTGGCCGCTGGGGCGCGCGAGCAGTACTTC. Translated: CASSLAAGAREQYF.

The chain is built from TRBV27 and TRBJ2-7, with 8 bases that match TRBD1. V lost 1 base to trimming and J lost 5 bases; unmatched junction nucleotides: 4. From germline, CDR1 is MNHEY and CDR2 SMNVEV (reference sequence). The CDR3 contains 14 residues. Written as DNA, the CDR3 is TGTGCCAGCAGTTTATGGACAGGGTCCCACGAGCAGTACTTC. It yields the protein CASSLWTGSHEQYF.